This TCR beta chain was retrieved from a study of CD8 T cells in ankylosing spondylitis. Study-level points and caveats: Seven to nine highly homologous variants made up a TCR beta motif, and this motif appeared characteristic of ankylosing spondylitis blood. Within matched ankylosing spondylitis synovial fluid, disease-linked clones were reportedly significantly enriched. Disease-linked clones proved CD8+ and comparatively uncommon in peripheral blood.

This CDR3 has 15 amino acids. Germline CDR1 SQVTM, CDR2 ANQGSEA. The V segment lost 8 bases and the J segment 5 bases; nucleotides outside the gene matches: 14. Comments on this clonotype: Its target is unknown.

Libraries for TCR beta were made by quantitative 5'-RACE with molecular barcodes. TCRdb reanalysed the 5' RACE reads using MiXCR and keeps one entry per CDR3 protein. The sample records some 300,000 distinct CDR3 sequences, less than 25% being singletons. This chain uses TRBV29-1 with TRBJ2-5; 10 bases agree with TRBD2. Sequenced sample: blood, either unsorted or a sorted T cell fraction (not recorded which). This TCR was sampled from a female donor with ankylosing spondylitis or in good health (not recorded which). CDR3 sequence: CSPMLQREGRETQYF. The DNA of the CDR3 is TGCAGCCCCATGTTGCAGCGGGAGGGCCGGGAGACCCAGTACTTC.